Following are 7 T cell receptor beta chains from one sample sequenced in a study of cytomegalovirus exposure and HLA in healthy donors. The PCR used 60 Vbeta and 13 Jbeta primers. Method: immunoSEQ multiplex PCR; TCRdb's copy keeps in-frame clones and lacks some. Of fewer than 200,000 clones in the sample, roughly four fifths were seen once. Sequenced material: PBMCs. All receptors come from a woman between 18 and 29 years old in good health and CMV-seropositive.

The chain joins TRBV5-1 to TRBJ2-3, with 8 nucleotides matching TRBD2. V was pared by 4 bases and J by 5 bases, with 0 bases of the junction left unmatched. Per germline, CDR1 SGHRS and CDR2 YFSETQ. This CDR3 comprises 12 residues. The CDR3 DNA sequence: TGCGCCAGCAGCGCGGGGGGAGATACGCAGTATTTT. The encoded protein is CASSAGGDTQYF.

The J gene is TRBJ1-1, the V gene TRBV7-2; D might be TRBD1 (5 bases). Germline V gives CDR1 SGHTA, CDR2 FQGNSA. V lost 3 bases to trimming and J lost 1 base, with 12 bases between them. The CDR3 has 15 residues. CDR3 residues: CASSFNQGTNTEAFF. In nucleotides, the CDR3 is TGTGCCAGCAGCTTCAATCAGGGCACGAACACTGAAGCTTTCTTT.

Only a few counts were recorded for this clone. The V gene is TRBV7-9, the J gene TRBJ2-7; maybe TRBD1 (5 bases). The CDR3 is made up of 18 amino acids. V lost 1 base to trimming and J lost 7 bases, with 26 bases between them. Germline CDR1 and CDR2: SEHNR and FQNEAQ (reference sequence). CDR3 sequence reads: CASSLEGPTDIGPREQYF. In DNA form, the CDR3 reads TGTGCCAGCAGCTTAGAGGGTCCCACGGACATTGGGCCGCGAGAGCAGTACTTC.

Notes on this clone: The junction departs from the called germline gene at one end, perhaps through a read error. Other DNA sequences in the same sample also yield this CDR3. V is TRBV29-1 and J is TRBJ1-1, with 7 bases that match TRBD1. Germline values: CDR1 SQVTM, CDR2 ANQGSEA. This CDR3 region has 13 residues. In DNA form, the CDR3 reads TGCAGCACCGGGACAGCTATGAACACTGAAGCCTTCTTT. Amino acid sequence: CSTGTAMNTEAFF.

This CDR3 reads CASSRETKNIQYF. CDR3 DNA: TGTGCCAGCAGTAGGGAGACCAAAAACATTCAGTACTTC. This chain links TRBV2 with TRBJ2-4; D is perhaps TRBD2 (5 bases). The V gene lost 5 bases and the J gene lost 2 bases, with 7 bases spanning the gap. This CDR3 comprises 13 residues. The V gene's germline CDR1 is SNHLY and CDR2 FYNNEI.

The chain recombines TRBV10-3 with TRBJ1-2, with D possibly being TRBD1 (5 bases). The CDR3 is 11 amino acids. The germline CDR1 and CDR2 sequences are ENHRY and SYGVKD. V was pared by 8 bases and J by 4 bases, with 8 bases between. CDR3 bases: TGTGCCATCCTGGGGGGCTATGGCTACACCTTC. Its translation is CAILGGYGYTF.

In the case of this clone: The DNA is left out, because the CDR3 cannot be placed on it with certainty; the CDR3 is given as TCRdb lists it. This chain connects TRBV7-9 to TRBJ1-4. The CDR3 contains 13 residues when both ends are counted. The V gene's germline CDR1 is SEHNR and CDR2 FQNEAQ (reference sequence). This CDR3 is CASSFGSGEKLFF.